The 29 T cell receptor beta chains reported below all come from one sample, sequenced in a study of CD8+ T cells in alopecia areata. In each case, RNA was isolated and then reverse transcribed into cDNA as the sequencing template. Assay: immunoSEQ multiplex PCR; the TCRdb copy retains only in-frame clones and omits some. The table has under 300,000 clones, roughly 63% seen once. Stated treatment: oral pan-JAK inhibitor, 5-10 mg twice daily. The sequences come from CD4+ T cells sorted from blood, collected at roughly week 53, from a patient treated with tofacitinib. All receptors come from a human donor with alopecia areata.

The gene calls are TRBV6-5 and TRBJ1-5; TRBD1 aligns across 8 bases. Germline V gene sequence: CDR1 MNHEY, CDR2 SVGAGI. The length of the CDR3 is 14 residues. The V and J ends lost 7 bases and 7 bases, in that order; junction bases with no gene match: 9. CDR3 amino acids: CASNDGQGRQPQHF. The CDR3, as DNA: TGTGCCAGCAACGACGGACAGGGAAGACAGCCCCAGCATTTT.

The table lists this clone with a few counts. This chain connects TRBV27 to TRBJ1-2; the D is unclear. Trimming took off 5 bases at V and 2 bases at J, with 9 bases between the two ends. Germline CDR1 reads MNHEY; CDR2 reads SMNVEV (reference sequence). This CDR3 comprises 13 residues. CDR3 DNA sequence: TGTGCCAGCAGTCCTACAGAGAACTATGGCTACACCTTC. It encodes CASSPTENYGYTF.

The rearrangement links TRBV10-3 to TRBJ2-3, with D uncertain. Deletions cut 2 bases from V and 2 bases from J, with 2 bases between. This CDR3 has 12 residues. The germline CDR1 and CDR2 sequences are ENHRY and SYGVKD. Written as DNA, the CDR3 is TGTGCCATCAGTGAGGACACAGATACGCAGTATTTT. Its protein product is CAISEDTDTQYF.

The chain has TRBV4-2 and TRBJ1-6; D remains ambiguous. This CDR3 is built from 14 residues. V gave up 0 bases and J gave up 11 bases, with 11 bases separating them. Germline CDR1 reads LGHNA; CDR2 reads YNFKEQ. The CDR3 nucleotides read TGTGCCAGCAGCCAAGAGGTCCTTTATCCACCCCTCCACTTT. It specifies CASSQEVLYPPLHF.

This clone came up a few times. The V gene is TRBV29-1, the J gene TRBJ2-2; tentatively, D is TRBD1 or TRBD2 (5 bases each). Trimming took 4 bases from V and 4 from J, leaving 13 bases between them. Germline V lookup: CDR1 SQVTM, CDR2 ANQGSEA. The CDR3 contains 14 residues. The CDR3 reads CSVAGRFSTGELFF. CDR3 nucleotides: TGCAGCGTTGCGGGACGCTTCAGCACCGGGGAGCTGTTTTTT.

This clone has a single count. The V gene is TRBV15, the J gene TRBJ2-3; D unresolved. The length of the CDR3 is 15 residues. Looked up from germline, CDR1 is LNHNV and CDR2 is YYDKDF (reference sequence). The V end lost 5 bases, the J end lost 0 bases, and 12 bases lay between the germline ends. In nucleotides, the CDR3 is TGTGCCACCAGCCCCGGGCAGAGGAGCACAGATACGCAGTATTTT. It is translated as CATSPGQRSTDTQYF.

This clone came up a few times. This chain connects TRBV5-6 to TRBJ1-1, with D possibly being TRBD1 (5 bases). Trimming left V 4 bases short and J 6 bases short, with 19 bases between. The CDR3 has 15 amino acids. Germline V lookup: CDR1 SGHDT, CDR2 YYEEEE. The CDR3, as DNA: TGTGCCAGCAGCCAGACGGGGCAACGGGGCCCTGAAGCTTTCTTT. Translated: CASSQTGQRGPEAFF.

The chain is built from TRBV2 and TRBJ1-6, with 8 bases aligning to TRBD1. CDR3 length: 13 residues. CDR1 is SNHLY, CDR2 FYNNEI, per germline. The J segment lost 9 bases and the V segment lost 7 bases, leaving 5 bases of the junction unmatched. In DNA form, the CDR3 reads TGTGCCAGCACCGAGGACAGGGCTTCACCCCTCCACTTT. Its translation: CASTEDRASPLHF.

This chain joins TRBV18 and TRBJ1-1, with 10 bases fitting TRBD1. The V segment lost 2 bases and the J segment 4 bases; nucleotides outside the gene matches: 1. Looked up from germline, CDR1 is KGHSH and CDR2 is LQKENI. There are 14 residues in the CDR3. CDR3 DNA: TGTGCCAGCTCACCAGGACAGGGGGGCACTGAAGCTTTCTTT. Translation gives CASSPGQGGTEAFF.

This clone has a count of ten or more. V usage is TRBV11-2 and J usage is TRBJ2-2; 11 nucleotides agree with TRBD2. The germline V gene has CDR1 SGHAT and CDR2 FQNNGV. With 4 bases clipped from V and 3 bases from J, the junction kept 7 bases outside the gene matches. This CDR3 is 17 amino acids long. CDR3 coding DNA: TGTGCCAGCAGCTCGCACGGACTAGCGGGCGACACCGGGGAGCTGTTTTTT. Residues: CASSSHGLAGDTGELFF. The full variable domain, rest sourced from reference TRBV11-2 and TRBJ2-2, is EAGVAQSPRYKIIEKRQSVAFWCNPISGHATLYWYQQILGQGPKLLIQFQNNGVVDDSQLPKDRFSAERLKGVDSTLKIQPAKLEDSAVYLCASSSHGLAGDTGELFFGEGSRLTVL.

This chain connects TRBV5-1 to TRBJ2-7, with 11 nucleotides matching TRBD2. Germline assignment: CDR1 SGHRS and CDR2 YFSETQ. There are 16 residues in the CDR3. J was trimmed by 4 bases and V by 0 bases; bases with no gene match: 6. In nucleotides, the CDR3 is TGCGCCAGCAGCTTGGGGCTAGCGGGGGGTAGTTACGAGCAGTACTTC. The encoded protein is CASSLGLAGGSYEQYF.

The CDR3 protein is CASSPQGIQPQHF. CDR3 bases: TGTGCCAGCAGTCCACAGGGAATTCAGCCCCAGCATTTT. The chain uses TRBV5-6 and TRBJ1-5; perhaps TRBD1 as D (6 bases). Deletions cut 5 bases from V and 6 bases from J, with 12 bases between. This CDR3 has 13 residues. Germline CDR1 and CDR2: SGHDT and YYEEEE. Drawing the rest from reference TRBV5-6 and TRBJ1-5, the complete variable domain is DAGVTQSPTHLIKTRGQQVTLRCSPKSGHDTVSWYQQALGQGPQFIFQYYEEEERQRGNFPDRFSGHQFPNYSSELNVNALLLGDSALYLCASSPQGIQPQHFGDGTRLSIL.

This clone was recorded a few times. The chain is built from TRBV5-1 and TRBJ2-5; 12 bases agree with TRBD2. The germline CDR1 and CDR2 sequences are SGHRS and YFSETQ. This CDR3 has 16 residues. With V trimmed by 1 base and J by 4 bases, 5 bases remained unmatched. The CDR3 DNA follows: TGCGCCAGCAGCTTGACCCCGACTAGCGGGGGAGAGACCCAGTACTTC. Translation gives CASSLTPTSGGETQYF.

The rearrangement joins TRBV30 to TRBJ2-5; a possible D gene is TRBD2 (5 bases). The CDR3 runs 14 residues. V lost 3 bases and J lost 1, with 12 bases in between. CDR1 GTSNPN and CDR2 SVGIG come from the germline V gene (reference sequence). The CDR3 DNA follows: TGTGCCTGGAGCCAACGGGGTTTCCAAGAGACCCAGTACTTC. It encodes CAWSQRGFQETQYF.

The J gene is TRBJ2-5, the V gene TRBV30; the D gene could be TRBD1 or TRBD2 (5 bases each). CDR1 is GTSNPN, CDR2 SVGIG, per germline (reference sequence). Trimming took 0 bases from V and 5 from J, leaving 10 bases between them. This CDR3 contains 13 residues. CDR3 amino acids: CAWSVLWGETQYF. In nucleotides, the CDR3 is TGTGCCTGGAGTGTACTTTGGGGGGAGACCCAGTACTTC. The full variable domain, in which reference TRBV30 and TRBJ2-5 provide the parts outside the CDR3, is SQTIHQWPATLVQPVGSPLSLECTVEGTSNPNLYWYRQAAGRGLQLLFYSVGIGQISSEVPQNLSASRPQDRQFILSSKKLLLSDSGFYLCAWSVLWGETQYFGPGTRLLVL.

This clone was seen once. Here the CDR3 reads CASSFKNTEAFF. DNA of the CDR3: TGTGCCAGCAGTTTCAAGAACACTGAAGCTTTCTTT. The rearrangement uses TRBV6-6 and TRBJ1-1; D ambiguous. The germline V gene has CDR1 MNHNY and CDR2 SVGAGI (reference sequence). V was pared by 4 bases and J by 1 base, with 4 bases between. This CDR3 comprises 12 residues.

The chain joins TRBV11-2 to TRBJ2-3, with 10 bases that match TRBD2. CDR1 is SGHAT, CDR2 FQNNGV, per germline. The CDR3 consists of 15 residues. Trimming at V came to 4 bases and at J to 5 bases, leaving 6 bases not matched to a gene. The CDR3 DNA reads TGTGCCAGCAGCTCAAGCGGGGGGGCTGGAGATACGCAGTATTTT. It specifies CASSSSGGAGDTQYF.

The CDR3: CASGRDARPHNEQFF. In nucleotides, the CDR3 is TGTGCCAGCGGGAGGGACGCTCGCCCGCACAATGAGCAGTTCTTC. This chain connects TRBV9 to TRBJ2-1; 7 bases align to TRBD2. The CDR3 loop spans 15 amino acids. Germline CDR1 and CDR2: SGDLS and YYNGEE. The ends lost 7 bases at V and 5 bases at J; junction bases unmatched: 12.

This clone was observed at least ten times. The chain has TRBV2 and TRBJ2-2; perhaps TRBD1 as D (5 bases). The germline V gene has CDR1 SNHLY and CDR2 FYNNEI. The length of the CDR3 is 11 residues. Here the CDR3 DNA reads TGTGTCTACCAGGGCACCGGGGAGCTGTTTTTT. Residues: CVYQGTGELFF.

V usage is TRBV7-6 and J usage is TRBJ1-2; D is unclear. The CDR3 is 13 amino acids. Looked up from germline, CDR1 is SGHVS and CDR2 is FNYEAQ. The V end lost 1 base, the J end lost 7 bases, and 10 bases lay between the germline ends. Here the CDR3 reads CASSLEEQAGYTF. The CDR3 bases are TGTGCCAGCAGCTTAGAGGAGCAGGCTGGCTACACCTTC.

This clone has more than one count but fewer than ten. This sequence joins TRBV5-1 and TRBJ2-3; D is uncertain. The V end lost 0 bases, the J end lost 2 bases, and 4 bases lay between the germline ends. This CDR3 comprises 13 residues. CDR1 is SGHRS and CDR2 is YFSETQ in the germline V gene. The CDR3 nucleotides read TGCGCCAGCAGCTTGGGGGACACAGATACGCAGTATTTT. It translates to CASSLGDTDTQYF. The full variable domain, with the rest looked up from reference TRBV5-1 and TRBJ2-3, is KAGVTQTPRYLIKTRGQQVTLSCSPISGHRSVSWYQQTPGQGLQFLFEYFSETQRNKGNFPGRFSGRQFSNSRSEMNVSTLELGDSALYLCASSLGDTDTQYFGPGTRLTVL.

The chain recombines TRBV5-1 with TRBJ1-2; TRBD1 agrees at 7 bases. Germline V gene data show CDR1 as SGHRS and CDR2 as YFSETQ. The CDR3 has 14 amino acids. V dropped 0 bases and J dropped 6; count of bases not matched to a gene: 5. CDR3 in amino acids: CASSLGQGFDGYTF. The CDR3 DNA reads TGCGCCAGCAGCTTGGGACAGGGTTTTGATGGCTACACCTTC. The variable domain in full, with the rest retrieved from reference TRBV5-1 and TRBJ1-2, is KAGVTQTPRYLIKTRGQQVTLSCSPISGHRSVSWYQQTPGQGLQFLFEYFSETQRNKGNFPGRFSGRQFSNSRSEMNVSTLELGDSALYLCASSLGQGFDGYTFGSGTRLTVV.

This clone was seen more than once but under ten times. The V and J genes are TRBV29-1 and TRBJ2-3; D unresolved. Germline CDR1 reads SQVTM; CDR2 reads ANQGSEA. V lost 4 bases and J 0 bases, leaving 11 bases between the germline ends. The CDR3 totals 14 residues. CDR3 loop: CSVGIQRSTDTQYF. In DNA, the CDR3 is TGCAGCGTTGGGATACAGCGAAGCACAGATACGCAGTATTTT.

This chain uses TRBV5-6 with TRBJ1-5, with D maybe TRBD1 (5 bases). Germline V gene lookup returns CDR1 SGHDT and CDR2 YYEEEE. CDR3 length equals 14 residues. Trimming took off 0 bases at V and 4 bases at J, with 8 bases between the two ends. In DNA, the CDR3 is TGTGCCAGCAGCTTGGCCGGGGCTAATCAGCCCCAGCATTTT. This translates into CASSLAGANQPQHF. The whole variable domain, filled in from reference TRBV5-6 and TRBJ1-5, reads DAGVTQSPTHLIKTRGQQVTLRCSPKSGHDTVSWYQQALGQGPQFIFQYYEEEERQRGNFPDRFSGHQFPNYSSELNVNALLLGDSALYLCASSLAGANQPQHFGDGTRLSIL.

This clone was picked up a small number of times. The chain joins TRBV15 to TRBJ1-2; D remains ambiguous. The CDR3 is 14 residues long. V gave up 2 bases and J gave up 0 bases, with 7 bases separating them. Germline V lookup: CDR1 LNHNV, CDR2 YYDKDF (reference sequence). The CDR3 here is CATSRPGANYGYTF. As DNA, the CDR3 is TGTGCCACCAGCAGACCGGGAGCTAACTATGGCTACACCTTC.

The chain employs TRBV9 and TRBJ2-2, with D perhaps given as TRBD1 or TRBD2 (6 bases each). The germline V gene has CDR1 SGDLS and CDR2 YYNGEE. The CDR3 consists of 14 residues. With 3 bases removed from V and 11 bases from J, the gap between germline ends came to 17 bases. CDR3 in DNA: TGTGCCAGCAGCGCAATGACAGTGGGGGGCGAGCTGTTTTTT. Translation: CASSAMTVGGELFF.

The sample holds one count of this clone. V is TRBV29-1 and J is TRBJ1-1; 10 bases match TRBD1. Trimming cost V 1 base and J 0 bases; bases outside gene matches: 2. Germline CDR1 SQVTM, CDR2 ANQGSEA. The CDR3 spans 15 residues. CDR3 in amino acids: CSVEGQGAVNTEAFF. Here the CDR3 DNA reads TGCAGCGTTGAAGGACAGGGGGCGGTGAACACTGAAGCTTTCTTT. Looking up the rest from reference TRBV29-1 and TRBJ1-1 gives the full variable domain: SAVISQKPSRDICQRGTSLTIQCQVDSQVTMMFWYRQQPGQSLTLIATANQGSEATYESGFVIDKFPISRPNLTFSTLTVSNMSPEDSSIYLCSVEGQGAVNTEAFFGQGTRLTVV.

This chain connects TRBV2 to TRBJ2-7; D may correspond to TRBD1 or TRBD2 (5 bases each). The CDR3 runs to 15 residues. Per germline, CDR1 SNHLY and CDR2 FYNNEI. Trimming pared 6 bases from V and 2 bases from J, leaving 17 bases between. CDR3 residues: CASRSYRDRAYEQYF. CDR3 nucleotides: TGTGCCAGCAGATCCTACCGGGACCGAGCCTACGAGCAGTACTTC.

Written as DNA, the CDR3 is TGTGCCAGCAGCGTAGCTAGGACAGGGAACTACACCTTC. It encodes CASSVARTGNYTF. The rearrangement joins TRBV9 to TRBJ1-2, with 8 bases lining up with TRBD1. The V gene's germline CDR1 is SGDLS and CDR2 YYNGEE. The CDR3 has 13 amino acids. V trimming: 0 bases; J trimming: 10 bases; junction bases outside the gene matches: 5.